This TCR beta chain comes out of a study of cytomegalovirus exposure and HLA in healthy donors (dated by TCRdb to 2017 to 2019). For the wider study: An earlier analysis of several hundred of the donors reported about 290 Gb of sequence data and more than 90 million unique TCR beta sequences from some 180 million T cells. In a later analysis, previously published TCR beta repertoires from some 640 donors were re-analyzed and high-resolution HLA genotyping was added so that TCR occurrence patterns could be studied. Of the 300 to 400 genotyped donors, about 80% fell in the genetic ancestry cluster associated with self-reported Caucasian donors. Donor age, sex, ethnicity and CMV serostatus were collected together with the repertoire data. All discovery cohort repertoires had been generated on a single sequencing platform. In an earlier analysis of 587 of the donors, high-throughput TCR beta sequencing was used to judge whether each TCR beta V gene segment behaved as functional or pseudogenic. The number of typed donors differed by locus: about 620-640 for A, B, C, DRB1 and DQB1; 522 for DQA1; 606 for DPA1; and about 450 for DPB1. Several DR-DQ haplotypes were treated as single units for association and clustering because of strong linkage in the cohort. The study profiled the T cell repertoires of more than 500 subjects by immunosequencing and related them to cytomegalovirus serostatus. An early release covering around 630 HLA-typed donors comprised about 290 gigabases of sequencing data and approximately 80 million unique TCR sequences. A separate validation cohort of about 110 different subjects was used in addition to the 666-subject first cohort. On average, around 240,000 unique TCR beta nucleotide sequences were sequenced per donor among about 400 genotyped donors of the cohort, with roughly 18% of those sequences being non-productive. The study was designed to test whether signatures of past pathogen exposure could be identified by cataloging public T cell receptors. To predict cytomegalovirus infection status, the study brought together high-throughput TCR immunosequencing, statistical association of individual TCRs with disease status, and machine learning. Both class I and class II loci were covered by HLA typing, at four-digit resolution. Rather than using new phenotypic data, the later analysis identified candidate immune exposures from TCR beta sequences and from how often those sequences occurred across donors. A later genetic analysis took genome-wide SNP genotypes for about three fifths of the 666 donors and used that subset as a discovery cohort. Findings and caveats that apply to the study as a whole: CMV serostatus was the only immune exposure information available for the cohort. A later genetic analysis reported fewer N-insertions in productive TCRs among donors in an Asian-associated ancestry cluster than the approximately 670-donor mean. The earlier analysis of fewer than 750 of the donors excluded fewer than 20 rarely observed V segments, including chromosome 9 orphons, because counts were too low. The authors suggested that the approach could potentially be generalized to other disease states and immunological phenotypes. Assigning TCR associations to individual alleles was difficult when HLA alleles, especially DR and DQ, strongly co-occurred. Some IMGT-functional V segments, including TRBV6-2 and TRBV6-3, could not be told apart with the 87-base-pair reads, so those segments were excluded. In a later analysis, HLA-associated TCR beta chains showed more clonal expansion and lower generation probabilities than non-associated chains that were equally common. Cytomegalovirus status was reported to be diagnosed by the classifier with high specificity and sensitivity in both the original and validation cohorts. A later analysis reported that several top co-occurrence clusters appeared linked to parvovirus B19, influenza, CMV and Epstein-Barr virus. In an earlier analysis of about 540 of the donors, most TCR beta V segments were observed in productive rearrangements about 87% or about 30% of the time, broadly matching IMGT annotations. Most TCR sequences were seen in very few donors, while some public TCRs were found in many individuals. In a later analysis, most CMV-associated TCR beta chains were found to appear HLA-restricted, with HLA associations seemingly driven largely by CMV exposure. At a false discovery rate of 0.05, a later analysis linked under 20,000 TCR beta sequences to specific HLA alleles. A further reported finding was that TCR beta sequences accurately predicted the HLA-A and HLA-B alleles for most subjects in the first cohort. A group of highly shared sequence variants was considered likely to be a technical artifact of the sequencing pipeline. Only TCR beta chains were sequenced in this cohort, and the absence of alpha or paired-chain data limited detectable features. In the study, some 160 TCR beta chains were listed as associated with cytomegalovirus. Because HLA typing was unavailable for some donors at each locus, only the typed subset was used in association tests. Correlated functional status among segregating V segments might be attributable to linkage disequilibrium, but an unknown experimental factor could not be ruled out. In a later analysis, TCR association rates were found to vary across HLA loci, with the most associated TCRs seen for DRB1 alleles and the fewest for HLA-C alleles. A few of the identified cytomegalovirus-associated TCR beta chains were confirmed in vitro to be specific for cytomegalovirus antigens. V-gene and J-gene trimming of TCR beta chains was associated with a missense DCLRE1C variant in a later genetic analysis, and the association was replicated in an independent cohort. The presence/absence analyses assumed that sequencing depth was roughly uniform across donors, and that assumption may not be true.

The method was the immunoSEQ multiplex PCR assay. The multiplex PCR relied on a mix of 60 forward primers for TCR Vbeta segments and 13 reverse primers for TCR Jbeta segments. The CDR3 region of rearranged TCR beta genes was amplified from genomic DNA by a multiplex PCR assay. The amplified TCR beta libraries were sequenced on the Illumina HiSeq System as 87-base-pair reads. The source study handled its data this way. A later analysis counted 75 million to 100 million unique TCR beta chains across the 700 or so repertoires, and roughly 11 million of these chains were shared by at least two donors. To remove PCR and sequencing errors, raw reads were error-corrected and collapsed into unique sequences using a nearest-neighbor algorithm that merged closely related sequences. V, D and J gene segments were assigned by aligning CDR3 sequences to IMGT reference sequences. For a sequence to be retained, a match of at least six nucleotides was required to both a V gene segment and a J gene segment. A rearrangement counted as productive if the CDR3 had no stop codons and remained in frame with V and J, and every other rearrangement counted as non-productive. Following IMGT convention, CDR3 was defined as the stretch from the second conserved V-encoded cysteine to the conserved J-encoded phenylalanine. The earlier analysis of 500 to 600 of the donors excluded sequences that lacked an unambiguous match to a single V gene segment. An earlier analysis of a few hundred of the donors classified V segments as functional when productive rearrangements were above 56.7% and as segregating when the standard deviation between donors was above 5%. To diagnose cytomegalovirus status from the catalog of TCR beta chain sequences, a statistical classification framework was built. In a later analysis, V and J genes were assigned by comparing TCR nucleotide sequences against IMGT/GENE-DB human TR gene sequences. In a later analysis, CDR3 sequences and most-parsimonious VDJ recombination scenarios were assigned using the TCRdist pipeline. In a later analysis, every TCR beta chain was defined by the combination of its CDR3 amino acid sequence and its V-gene family, and reads without a unique V-gene family were dropped. A later analysis removed 592 highly shared, low-generation-probability nucleotide sequences to deal with suspected cross-contamination and a sequencing artifact. In a later analysis, a clonal expansion index for each public chain was calculated from normalized within-repertoire ranks of inferred template counts. A later analysis computed generation probabilities with a VDJ recombination model fitted to out-of-frame rearrangements, and checked the results against IGoR. In a later analysis, hypergeometric tests were used to score TCR-TCR, TCR-HLA and TCR-CMV co-occurrence, with a repertoire-size bias correction applied to TCR pairs. A later analysis estimated false discovery rates by permuting HLA or CMV assignments 20 times. In a later analysis, co-occurring TCRs were grouped using DBSCAN, with TCRdist sequence similarity added in when clustering inside HLA-allele-positive subsets. Repertoires with fewer than 30,000 or more than 120,000 public chains, plus five repertoires with anomalous nucleotide sharing, were excluded from co-occurrence clustering. The source is immuneACCESS, and TCRdb retained only in-frame sequences with V and J called. Part of the clones is not carried over; for the studies checked, unresolved V genes explain less than half of this, and the remainder is unexplained. Clone size and V and J calls were adopted from that table, with D and trimming inferred from the DNA. The sample table records around 190,000 clones; more than 75% of these occur just once. The top ten hold roughly 13% of the sample.

On this clone itself: Its antigen is unknown. No much larger clone exists at a distance of one base, and base qualities are not known.

V is pruned by 0 bases and J by 5 bases, leaving 4 bases of the junction without a gene match. CDR1 is given as SGHRS and CDR2 as YFSETQ, both from the germline V gene. Measured from the cysteine to the phenylalanine, the CDR3 is 15 residues long. Solely the CDR3 DNA is kept, with 45 bases framed from the first base. The cohort comprised under 700 healthy bone marrow donors. At the time of sampling, all cohort members were nominally healthy, though unrecorded immune exposures were likely present. The donor tested CMV seropositive and was one of the 289 seropositive cohort members. A peripheral blood sample was provided by each donor, and peripheral blood mononuclear cells were used for TCR beta sequencing. Genomic DNA was extracted from the blood cell samples with the Qiagen DNeasy Blood Extraction Kit.

The rearranged chain carries TRBV5-1 and TRBJ2-2; 7 nucleotides in the junction match TRBD2. Specimen: PBMCs. This receptor was obtained from a woman aged 25 to 45 in good health and CMV-seropositive. For the CDR3, the sequence is CASSLVLGGTGELFF. The DNA is TGCGCCAGCAGCTTGGTGCTGGGAGGGACCGGGGAGCTGTTTTTT.